These T cell receptor beta chains were read from a single sample in a study of PD-1 blockade in classical Hodgkin lymphoma. Generated by immunoSEQ multiplex PCR, the TCRdb table keeps only in-frame clones and is missing some. The repertoire has about 100,000 clones, around 80% of them found once; the top ten carry 9.5% to 15%. The sequenced sample was peripheral blood mononuclear cells (PBMCs), obtained at baseline. The receptor source for this set is a human donor with classical Hodgkin lymphoma. Each CDR3 is given with its conserved first and last residue. D genes are given only for firm matches.

NA	TRBV5-5	TRBJ1-1	CASSLLGQSEAFF
NA	TRBV7-2	TRBJ1-1	CASSPTFTSTPGTEAFF
TRBD2	TRBV2	TRBJ2-6	CASSTSASGAAVLTF
TRBD2	TRBV10-3	TRBJ2-1	CAISAASGAYNEQFF
NA	TRBV6-5	TRBJ2-2	CASSYQPANTGELFF
NA	TRBV28	TRBJ2-7	CASSLSDGAYEQYF
TRBD1	TRBV7-6	TRBJ1-3	CASSEAGTGAYATIYF
NA	TRBV30	TRBJ2-4	CAWSGAIAKNIQYF
TRBD1	TRBV7-6	TRBJ1-5	CASSLGGTGSNQPQHF
TRBD2	TRBV2	TRBJ2-2	CATYGTSGSTGELFF
NA	TRBV7-3	TRBJ2-7	CASSLRAEGPWEQYF
TRBD2	TRBV29-1	TRBJ2-1	CSVEGGRALGNEQFF
TRBD2	TRBV10-3	TRBJ2-2	CAISDQGAGRNTGELFF
NA	TRBV28	TRBJ2-1	CASSPWGGAKNEQFF
NA	TRBV11-3	TRBJ2-2	CASSLGPATGELFF
TRBD2	TRBV14	TRBJ2-1	CASSLTSGSVGFF
TRBD1	TRBV30	TRBJ1-2	CAWGQGNYGYTF
NA	TRBV20-1	TRBJ2-3	CSASWQDTQYF
NA	TRBV20-1	TRBJ2-1	CSALTLEQFF
TRBD2	TRBV27	TRBJ2-1	CASSFNLAGPNEQFF
NA	TRBV21-1	TRBJ1-1	CASLLPSGNRLGTEAFF
NA	TRBV30	TRBJ2-2	CAWSVLRELFF
NA	TRBV6-5	TRBJ2-7	CASSYSGRSNEQYF
TRBD2	TRBV2	TRBJ2-7	CASMGTRGAGSEQYF
TRBD1	TRBV4-2	TRBJ1-2	CASSQTGFDGYTF
TRBD1	TRBV10-3	TRBJ2-7	CAISNRDSLSYEQYF
NA	TRBV6-5	TRBJ2-3	CASTAWATDTQYF
NA	TRBV11-3	TRBJ2-2	CASSLGGANTGELFF
NA	TRBV6-1	TRBJ2-1	CASSEAWEQFF
NA	TRBV28	TRBJ2-1	CASSSVGGGYNEQFF
NA	TRBV7-9	TRBJ2-7	CAIETGRVGEQYF
NA	TRBV19	TRBJ1-5	CAVGGAFPNQPQHF
TRBD1	TRBV9	TRBJ1-2	CASSPTGGQGAYTF
TRBD1	TRBV6-6	TRBJ2-4	CASSYRGQGRYF
NA	TRBV10-3	TRBJ1-5	CAIRTDPNQPQHF